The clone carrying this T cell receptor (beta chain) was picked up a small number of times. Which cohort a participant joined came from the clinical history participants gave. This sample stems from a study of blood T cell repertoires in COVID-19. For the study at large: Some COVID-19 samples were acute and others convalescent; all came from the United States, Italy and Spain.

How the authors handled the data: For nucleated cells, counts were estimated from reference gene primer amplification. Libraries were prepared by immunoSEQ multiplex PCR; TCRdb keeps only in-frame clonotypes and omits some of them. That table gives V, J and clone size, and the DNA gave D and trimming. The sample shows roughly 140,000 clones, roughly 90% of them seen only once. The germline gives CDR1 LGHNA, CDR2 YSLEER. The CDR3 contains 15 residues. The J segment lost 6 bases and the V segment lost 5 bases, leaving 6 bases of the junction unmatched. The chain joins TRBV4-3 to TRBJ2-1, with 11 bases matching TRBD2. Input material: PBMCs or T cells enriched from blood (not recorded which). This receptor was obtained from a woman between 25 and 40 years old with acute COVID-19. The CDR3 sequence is CASSALAGVGNEQFF. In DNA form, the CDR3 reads TGCGCCAGCAGCGCACTAGCGGGAGTTGGCAATGAGCAGTTCTTC.